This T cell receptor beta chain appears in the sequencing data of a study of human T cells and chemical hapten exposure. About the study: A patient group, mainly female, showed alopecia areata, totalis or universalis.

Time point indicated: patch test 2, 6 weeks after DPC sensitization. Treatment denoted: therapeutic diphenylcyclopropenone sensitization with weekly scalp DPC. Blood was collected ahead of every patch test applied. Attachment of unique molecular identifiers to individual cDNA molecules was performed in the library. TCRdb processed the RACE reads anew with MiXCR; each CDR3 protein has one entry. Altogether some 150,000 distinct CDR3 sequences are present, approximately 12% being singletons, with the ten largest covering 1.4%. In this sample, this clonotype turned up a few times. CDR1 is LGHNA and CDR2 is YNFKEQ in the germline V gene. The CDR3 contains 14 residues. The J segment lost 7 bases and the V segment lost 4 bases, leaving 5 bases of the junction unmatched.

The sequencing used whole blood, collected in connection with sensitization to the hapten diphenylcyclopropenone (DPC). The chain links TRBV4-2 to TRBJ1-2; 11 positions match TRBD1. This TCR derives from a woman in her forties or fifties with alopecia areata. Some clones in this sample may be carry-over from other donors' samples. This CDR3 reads CASSPGQGGRGYTF. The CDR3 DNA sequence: TGTGCCAGCAGCCCGGGACAGGGGGGCCGTGGCTACACCTTC.